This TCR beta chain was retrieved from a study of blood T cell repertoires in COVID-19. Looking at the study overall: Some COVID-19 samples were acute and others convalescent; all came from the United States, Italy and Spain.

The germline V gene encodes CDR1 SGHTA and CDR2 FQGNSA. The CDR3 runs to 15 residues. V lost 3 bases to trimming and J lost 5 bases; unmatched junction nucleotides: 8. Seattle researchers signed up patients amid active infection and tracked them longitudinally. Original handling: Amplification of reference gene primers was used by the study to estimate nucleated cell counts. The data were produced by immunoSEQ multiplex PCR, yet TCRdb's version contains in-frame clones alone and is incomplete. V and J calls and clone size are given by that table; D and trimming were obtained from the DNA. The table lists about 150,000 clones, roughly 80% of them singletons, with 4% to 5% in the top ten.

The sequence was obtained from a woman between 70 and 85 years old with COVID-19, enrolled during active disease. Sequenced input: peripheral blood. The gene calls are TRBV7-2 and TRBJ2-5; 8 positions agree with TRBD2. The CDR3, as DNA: TGTGCCAGCAGCTTCGGTTCTAGCGGGTATGAGACCCAGTACTTC. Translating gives CASSFGSSGYETQYF.